These 3 T cell receptor beta chains originate from one sample sequenced in a study of vaccination and CD4 T cells after COVID-19. No antigen has been identified for these receptors. Noted treatment: roughly ten-day PBMC culture with coronavirus spike peptide pools or control peptides (ViraFEST assay). Cultured CD4+ T cell DNA underwent sequencing with the Oncomine TCR Beta short-read assay. TCRdb reprocessed the PCR reads via MiXCR and lists one record per CDR3 protein. This table has approximately 15,000 distinct CDR3 sequences, roughly three fifths appearing once. The sequenced sample was CD4+ T cells from blood, cultured in vitro. These receptors all stem from a human donor who had recovered from COVID-19.

The chain couples TRBV20-1 to TRBJ2-1; no clear D gene. CDR3 length equals 14 residues. The V gene's germline CDR1 is DFQATT and CDR2 SNEGSKA (reference sequence). Trimming pared 6 bases from V and 2 bases from J, leaving 14 bases between. CDR3 amino acids: CSALGSIAYNEQFF. CDR3 in DNA: TGCAGTGCCCTTGGATCGATCGCCTACAATGAGCAGTTCTTC.

The gene calls are TRBV20-1 and TRBJ2-5; TRBD2 aligns across 7 bases. CDR1 and CDR2 from the germline V gene are DFQATT and SNEGSKA (reference sequence). CDR3 length: 16 residues. With V trimmed by 3 bases and J by 1 base, 11 bases remained unmatched. The CDR3 DNA reads TGCAGTGCTAGCCCTATCCCTCTAGCGGTCCAAGAGACCCAGTACTTC. Residues: CSASPIPLAVQETQYF.

The rearrangement uses TRBV6-2 or TRBV6-3 and TRBJ2-1; TRBD2 matches 7 bases. The CDR3 runs to 15 residues. The germline CDR1 and CDR2 sequences are MNHEY and SVGEGT. V trimming: 5 bases; J trimming: 0 bases; junction bases outside the gene matches: 4. CDR3 protein: CASSLADSSYNEQFF. Here the CDR3 DNA reads TGTGCCAGCAGTCTAGCGGATAGCTCCTACAATGAGCAGTTCTTC.